This T cell receptor beta chain originates from a study of beta chain features in type 1 diabetes. General study points: Relative to healthy donors, patients appeared to have naive, central memory and Treg TCRB repertoires that were more similar.

What was sequenced were expressed TCRB transcripts, since all of the isolated RNA had been reverse transcribed. Read counts averaged roughly 3.5 million for samples of naive, central memory and regulatory T cells. The repertoire was sequenced with immunoSEQ multiplex PCR; TCRdb's copy has only in-frame clones and lacks some. The sample comprises around 400,000 clones, less than 15% of which are singletons, and under 0.02% rests with the top ten. CDR3 length: 16 amino acids. Germline V gene sequence: CDR1 LGHNA, CDR2 YSLEER. Trimming took 0 bases from V and 5 from J, leaving 16 bases between them. This clone showed up just a few times. Its antigen remains unidentified.

The chain uses TRBV4-3 and TRBJ2-5, with D tentatively TRBD1 (5 bases). The sequence was obtained from a woman aged 18-35 years in good health. The specimen sequenced was naive CD4+ T cells from blood. CDR3: CASSQDFQGSVETQYF. In DNA, the CDR3 is TGCGCCAGCAGCCAAGATTTCCAGGGTAGTGTTGAGACCCAGTACTTC.